A selection of T cell receptor beta chains follows, all from one sample in a study of vaccination effects on CD4 cells after COVID-19. The antigens for these receptors are not known. The assay was immunoSEQ multiplex PCR, and TCRdb's table has in-frame clones only and misses some. This table has roughly 43,000 clones, 65% to 80% appearing once. The sequencing used CD4+ T cells from PBMCs cultured with HCoV-OC43 spike peptides, collected after COVID-19 vaccination. The receptors come from a human donor who received a COVID-19 vaccine. Each CDR3 is given with its conserved first and last residue. The D gene is left open where the match is weak. Clone size is shown for a subset of rows, as once, few, many or a class of expanded clone.

size: -; J: TRBJ1-3; D: -; V: TRBV6-5; DNA: TGTGCCAGCAGGCTCAGTCCTAGCTCTGGAAACACCATATATTTT; CDR3: CASRLSPSSGNTIYF
size: -; J: TRBJ1-5; D: -; V: TRBV3-1/TRBV3-2; DNA: TGTGCCAGCGCTCCAGGGGAGGCCCTGAGGCCCCAGCATTTT; CDR3: CASAPGEALRPQHF
size: -; J: TRBJ2-7; D: TRBD1; V: TRBV20-1; DNA: TGCAGTGCTAGTGGGACAGCCGCCTACGAGCAGTACTTC; CDR3: CSASGTAAYEQYF
size: -; J: TRBJ1-5; D: TRBD1; V: TRBV5-8; DNA: TGTGCCAGCAGCCGACAGGGGTCGGGGCCCCAGCATTTT; CDR3: CASSRQGSGPQHF
size: -; J: TRBJ2-4; D: -; V: TRBV6-1; DNA: TGTGCCAGCAGTGAGAGGCGGATTTTTGCCAAAAACATTCAGTACTTC; CDR3: CASSERRIFAKNIQYF
size: -; J: TRBJ2-7; D: -; V: TRBV10-3; DNA: TGTGCCATCAGTGAGGGACAGCAGCGGGTACTCTACGAGCAGTACTTC; CDR3: CAISEGQQRVLYEQYF
size: -; J: TRBJ1-3; D: -; V: TRBV5-4; DNA: TGTGCCAGCAGCTCGATGGGGAGCTCTGGAAACACCATATATTTT; CDR3: CASSSMGSSGNTIYF
size: -; J: TRBJ2-7; D: TRBD1; V: TRBV29-1; DNA: TGCAGCGCCCGCCGACAGGGCAGTAACGAGCAGTACTTC; CDR3: CSARRQGSNEQYF
size: -; J: TRBJ2-5; D: TRBD1; V: TRBV20-1; DNA: TGCAGTGCTAGTGACAGGGGGCTCAGAGAGACCCAGTACTTC; CDR3: CSASDRGLRETQYF
size: -; J: TRBJ2-7; D: TRBD2; V: TRBV3-1/TRBV3-2; DNA: TGTGCCAGCAGCCAAAATCGACTAGCGGGAACCTACGAGCAGTACTTC; CDR3: CASSQNRLAGTYEQYF
size: -; J: TRBJ1-2; D: -; V: TRBV3-1/TRBV3-2; DNA: TGTGCCAGCAGTGATGGAGGGGGGTATGGCTACACCTTC; CDR3: CASSDGGGYGYTF
size: -; J: TRBJ1-6; D: TRBD1; V: TRBV19; DNA: TGTGCCAGTACCGTACAGGGGCGGAATTCACCCCTCCACTTT; CDR3: CASTVQGRNSPLHF
size: once; J: TRBJ1-6; D: -; V: TRBV2; DNA: TGTGCCAGCAGTCGACAGAGAAGCTCCTATAATTCACCCCTCCACTTT; CDR3: CASSRQRSSYNSPLHF
size: -; J: TRBJ1-1; D: -; V: TRBV5-1; DNA: TGCGCCAGCAGCACGACAGCGAACACTGAAGCTTTCTTT; CDR3: CASSTTANTEAFF
size: -; J: TRBJ2-7; D: -; V: TRBV6-5; DNA: TGTGCCAGCAGTTACTCGCAGGGAGTCTACGAGCAGTACTTC; CDR3: CASSYSQGVYEQYF
size: -; J: TRBJ1-6; D: -; V: TRBV9; DNA: TGTGCCAGCAGCGTAAAAGTCGGGGATTCACCCCTCCACTTT; CDR3: CASSVKVGDSPLHF
size: -; J: TRBJ2-7; D: -; V: TRBV5-8; DNA: TGTGCCAGCAGATCTCAGGAGCGAGCCTACGAGCAGTACTTC; CDR3: CASRSQERAYEQYF
size: -; J: TRBJ2-3; D: TRBD1; V: TRBV28; DNA: TGTGCCAGCAGTTTCGGACGGTCCTGGACAGGGGTAACAGATACGCAGTATTTT; CDR3: CASSFGRSWTGVTDTQYF
size: few; J: TRBJ2-7; D: TRBD1; V: TRBV5-1; DNA: TGCGCCAGCAGCCAGACGGACAGGGGAGCCTACGAGCAGTACTTC; CDR3: CASSQTDRGAYEQYF
size: -; J: TRBJ1-4; D: -; V: TRBV6-5; DNA: TGTGCCAGCAGTTACTCTAGGGGGGCCTATGAAAAACTGTTTTTT; CDR3: CASSYSRGAYEKLFF
size: -; J: TRBJ2-2; D: TRBD1; V: TRBV7-2; DNA: TGTGCCAGCAGCTTACAGGGGGCGAACACCGGGGAGCTGTTTTTT; CDR3: CASSLQGANTGELFF
size: -; J: TRBJ1-6; D: TRBD1; V: TRBV3-1/TRBV3-2; DNA: TGTGCCAGCAGCCAACGGACAGGACCCCTCCACTTT; CDR3: CASSQRTGPLHF
size: few; J: TRBJ1-2; D: -; V: TRBV3-1/TRBV3-2; DNA: TGTGCCAGCAGCCAAGGTCTTATAGGGTCCCATGGAGGCACCTTC; CDR3: CASSQGLIGSHGGTF
size: once; J: TRBJ2-5; D: TRBD2; V: TRBV28; DNA: TGTGCCAGCTGGACTAGCGCGAGGGAGACCCAGTACTTC; CDR3: CASWTSARETQYF
size: -; J: TRBJ2-3; D: -; V: TRBV7-9; DNA: TGTGCCAGCAGCGTATCGTCGGGGGTTGCAGATACGCAGTATTTT; CDR3: CASSVSSGVADTQYF
size: -; J: TRBJ2-1; D: -; V: TRBV2; DNA: TGTGCCAGCTCTTCCGGGGCCGGGGAGCAGTTCTTC; CDR3: CASSSGAGEQFF
size: -; J: TRBJ1-5; D: -; V: TRBV2; DNA: TGTGCCAGCAGTGAAACCACAGGGTTTAATCAGCCCCAGCATTTT; CDR3: CASSETTGFNQPQHF
size: -; J: TRBJ2-3; D: -; V: TRBV6-5; DNA: TGTGCCAGCAGTTACTCGGGGACTGGTACAGATACGCAGTATTTT; CDR3: CASSYSGTGTDTQYF
size: -; J: TRBJ2-1; D: -; V: TRBV11-3; DNA: TGTGCCAGCAGCTTCACCGTAGACAGCAATGAGCAGTTCTTC; CDR3: CASSFTVDSNEQFF
size: -; J: TRBJ1-5; D: -; V: TRBV3-1/TRBV3-2; DNA: TGTGCCAGCAGCGCCGATAGCAATCAGCCCCAGCATTTT; CDR3: CASSADSNQPQHF
size: once; J: TRBJ2-1; D: -; V: TRBV5-4; DNA: TGTGCCAGCAGCAAAGGGACTTCCGAGAGGCGCGAGCAGTTCTTC; CDR3: CASSKGTSERREQFF
size: -; J: TRBJ2-3; D: -; V: TRBV18; DNA: TGTGCCAGCTCACCACGAAGGTCATCTGATACGCAGTATTTT; CDR3: CASSPRRSSDTQYF
size: -; J: TRBJ2-3; D: TRBD2; V: TRBV2; DNA: TGTGCCAGCAGGGTCCTAGCGGTGACAGATACGCAGTATTTT; CDR3: CASRVLAVTDTQYF
size: -; J: TRBJ2-3; D: -; V: TRBV5-4; DNA: TGTGCCAGCAGCTTACCCACGACCGATACGCAGTATTTT; CDR3: CASSLPTTDTQYF
size: -; J: TRBJ1-3; D: -; V: TRBV3-1/TRBV3-2; DNA: TGTGCCAGCAGCCAAGGTCACAGCTCTGGAAACACCATATATTTT; CDR3: CASSQGHSSGNTIYF
size: -; J: TRBJ2-1; D: -; V: TRBV9; DNA: TGTGCCAGCAGCCGGGACTTGCTCGCCTACAATGAGCAGTTCTTC; CDR3: CASSRDLLAYNEQFF
size: -; J: TRBJ2-3; D: -; V: TRBV30; DNA: TGTGCCTGGAGTTTTAGCGATACGCAGTATTTT; CDR3: CAWSFSDTQYF
size: -; J: TRBJ2-7; D: TRBD1; V: TRBV5-1; DNA: TGCGCCAGCAGCTTGGATAGGGGGCTCAGGGAGCAGTACTTC; CDR3: CASSLDRGLREQYF
size: -; J: TRBJ1-4; D: -; V: TRBV5-1; DNA: TGCGCCAGCAGCCCACGCGGGGCTAATGAAAAACTGTTTTTT; CDR3: CASSPRGANEKLFF
size: few; J: TRBJ2-7; D: TRBD1; V: TRBV16; DNA: TGTGCCAGCACGAGGGACAGGGGGAGTGAGCAGTACTTC; CDR3: CASTRDRGSEQYF
size: -; J: TRBJ2-1; D: TRBD2; V: TRBV6-1; DNA: TGTGCCAGCAGTGAAGCCCTCAGGACTAGCGGGAGTCCGAGTGGCAATGAGCAGTTCTTC; CDR3: CASSEALRTSGSPSGNEQFF
size: -; J: TRBJ2-1; D: -; V: TRBV11-2; DNA: TGTGCCAGCAGCTCGACAGTTAATTTCTACAATGAGCAGTTCTTC; CDR3: CASSSTVNFYNEQFF
size: -; J: TRBJ2-2; D: -; V: TRBV6-5; DNA: TGTGCCAGCAGTTACCCAAAGGTCGGGGAGCTGTTTTTT; CDR3: CASSYPKVGELFF
size: -; J: TRBJ2-7; D: TRBD1; V: TRBV7-9; DNA: TGTGCCAGCAGCTTAGTTAGGACAGGGGTCTCCTACGAGCAGTACTTC; CDR3: CASSLVRTGVSYEQYF